This T cell receptor beta chain was recorded in a study of shared clonotypes between healthy human individuals. Study-level information: Ranging from 18 to 49 in age, donors were a couple of women and three men. General study findings and limits: Relative to clonotypes present in all four donors, those not shared had lower generation probabilities. Blood was the sole source, and tissue repertoires probably differ.

With regard to this clone: Its target is unknown.

CDR3 length: 13 residues. Trimming removed 5 bases from V and 5 bases from J, with 12 bases in between. Per the germline V gene, CDR1 is LNHDA and CDR2 is SQIVND (reference sequence). Sequencing was performed with immunoSEQ multiplex PCR; in TCRdb, only in-frame clones are kept and a portion is missing. Of a few million clones detected, more than 80% appear once; the ten largest clones hold around 0.15%. There were no recent acute infections or vaccinations among the donors, who were healthy HIV-negative adults. The clonotype originates from a man younger than 35 in good health. The chain is built from TRBV19 and TRBJ1-2; D not certain. Material for sequencing was naive CD4+ T cells sorted from blood. Described subset: CD45RA+ positively selected. CDR3 DNA: TGTGCCAGTAGTGTTGGAATAGGGTATGGCTACACCTTC. This codes for CASSVGIGYGYTF. Full variable domain (rest looked up from reference TRBV19 and TRBJ1-2): DGGITQSPKYLFRKEGQNVTLSCEQNLNHDAMYWYRQDPGQGLRLIYYSQIVNDFQKGDIAEGYSVSREKKESFPLTVTSAQKNPTAFYLCASSVGIGYGYTFGSGTRLTVV.